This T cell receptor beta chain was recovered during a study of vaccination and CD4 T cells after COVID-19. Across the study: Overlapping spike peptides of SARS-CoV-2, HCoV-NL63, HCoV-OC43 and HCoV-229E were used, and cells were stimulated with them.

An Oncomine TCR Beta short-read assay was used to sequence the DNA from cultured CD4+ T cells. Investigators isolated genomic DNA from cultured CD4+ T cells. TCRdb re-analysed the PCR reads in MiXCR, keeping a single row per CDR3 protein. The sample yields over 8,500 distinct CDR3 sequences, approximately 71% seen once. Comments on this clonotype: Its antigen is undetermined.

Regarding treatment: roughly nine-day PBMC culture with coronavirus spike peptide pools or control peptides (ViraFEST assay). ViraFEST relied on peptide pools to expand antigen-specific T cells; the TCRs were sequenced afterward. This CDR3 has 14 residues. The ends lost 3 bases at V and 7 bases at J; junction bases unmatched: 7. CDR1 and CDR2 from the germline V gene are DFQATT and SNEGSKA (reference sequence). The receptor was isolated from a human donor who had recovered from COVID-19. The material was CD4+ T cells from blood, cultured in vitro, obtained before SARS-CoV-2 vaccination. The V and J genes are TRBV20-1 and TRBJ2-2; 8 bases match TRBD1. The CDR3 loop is CSASPQGAYGELFF. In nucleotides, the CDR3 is TGCAGTGCTAGCCCCCAGGGGGCCTACGGGGAGCTGTTTTTT.